The clone carrying this TCR beta chain was counted only a few times. As yet, its antigen is unknown. Expressed TCRB transcripts were sequenced because the entire RNA isolate underwent reverse transcription. Naive, central memory and regulatory T cell samples averaged around 3.9 million immunoSEQ reads each. TCRdb's copy holds only in-frame clones and misses some; the assay was immunoSEQ multiplex PCR. The sample yields more than 25,000 clones, roughly 50% seen once. The data were obtained in a study of beta chain features in type 1 diabetes. Study-level findings and limits: The study left unresolved whether HLA type influences TCRB rearrangement. Moderately but significantly shorter TCRB CDR3s were found in Type 1 diabetes patients in all four CD4+ subsets.

From germline, CDR1 is SGHTA and CDR2 FQGNSA. This CDR3 comprises 16 residues. The J segment lost 9 bases and the V segment lost 3 bases, leaving 11 bases of the junction unmatched. This clonotype was obtained from a woman between 18 and 30 years old with type 1 diabetes. This chain joins TRBV7-2 and TRBJ1-6; 7 bases line up with TRBD1. The material sequenced was Tregs from blood. The CDR3 DNA is TGTGCCAGCAGCTTGGACTCGACAGGGTTTACTTCACCCCTCCACTTT. Residues: CASSLDSTGFTSPLHF.